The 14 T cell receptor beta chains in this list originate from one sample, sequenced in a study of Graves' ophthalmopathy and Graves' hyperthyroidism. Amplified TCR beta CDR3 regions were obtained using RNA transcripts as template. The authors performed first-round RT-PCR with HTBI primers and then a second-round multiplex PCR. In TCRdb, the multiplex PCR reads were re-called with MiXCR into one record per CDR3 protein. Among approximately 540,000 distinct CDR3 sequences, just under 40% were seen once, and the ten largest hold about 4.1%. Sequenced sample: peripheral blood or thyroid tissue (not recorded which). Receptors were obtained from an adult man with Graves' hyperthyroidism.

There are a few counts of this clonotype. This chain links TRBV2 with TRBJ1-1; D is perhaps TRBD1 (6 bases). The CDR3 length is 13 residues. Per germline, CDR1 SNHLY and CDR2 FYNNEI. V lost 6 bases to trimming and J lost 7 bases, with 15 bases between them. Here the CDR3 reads CASSRDKGLEAFF. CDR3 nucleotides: TGTGCCAGCAGCCGGGACAAGGGACTTGAAGCTTTCTTT.

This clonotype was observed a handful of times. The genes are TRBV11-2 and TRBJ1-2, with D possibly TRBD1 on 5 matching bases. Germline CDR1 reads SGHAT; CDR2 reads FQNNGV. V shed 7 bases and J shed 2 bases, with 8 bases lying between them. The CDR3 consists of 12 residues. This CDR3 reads CASTDSNYGYTF. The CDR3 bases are TGTGCCAGCACTGACAGCAACTATGGCTACACCTTC.

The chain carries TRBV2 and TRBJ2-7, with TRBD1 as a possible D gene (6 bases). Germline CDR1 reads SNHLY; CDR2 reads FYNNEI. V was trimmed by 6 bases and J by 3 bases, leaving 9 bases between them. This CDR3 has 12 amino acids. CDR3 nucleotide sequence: TGTGCCAGCAGGATGGGACACTACGAGCAGTACTTC. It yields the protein CASRMGHYEQYF.

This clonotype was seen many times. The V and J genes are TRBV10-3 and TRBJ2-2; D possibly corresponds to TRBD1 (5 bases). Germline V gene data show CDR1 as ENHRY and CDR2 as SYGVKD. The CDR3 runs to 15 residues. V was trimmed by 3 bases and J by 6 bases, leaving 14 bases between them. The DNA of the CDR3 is TGTGCCATCAGTGACAGGGTTTTTGACGCCGGGGAGCTGTTTTTT. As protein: CAISDRVFDAGELFF.

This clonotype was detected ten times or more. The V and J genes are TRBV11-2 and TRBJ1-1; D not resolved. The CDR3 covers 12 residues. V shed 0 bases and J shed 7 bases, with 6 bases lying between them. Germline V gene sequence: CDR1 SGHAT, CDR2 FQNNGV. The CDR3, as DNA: TGTGCCAGCAGCTTAGAGGACGGTGAAGCTTTCTTT. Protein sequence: CASSLEDGEAFF. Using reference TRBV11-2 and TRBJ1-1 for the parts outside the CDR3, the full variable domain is EAGVAQSPRYKIIEKRQSVAFWCNPISGHATLYWYQQILGQGPKLLIQFQNNGVVDDSQLPKDRFSAERLKGVDSTLKIQPAKLEDSAVYLCASSLEDGEAFFGQGTRLTVV.

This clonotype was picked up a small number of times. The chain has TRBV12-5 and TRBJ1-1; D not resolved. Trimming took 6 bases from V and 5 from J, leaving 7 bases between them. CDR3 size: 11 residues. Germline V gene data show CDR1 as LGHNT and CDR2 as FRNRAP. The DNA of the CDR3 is TGTGCTAGTGGGGCATGGACTGAAGCTTTCTTT. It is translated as CASGAWTEAFF.

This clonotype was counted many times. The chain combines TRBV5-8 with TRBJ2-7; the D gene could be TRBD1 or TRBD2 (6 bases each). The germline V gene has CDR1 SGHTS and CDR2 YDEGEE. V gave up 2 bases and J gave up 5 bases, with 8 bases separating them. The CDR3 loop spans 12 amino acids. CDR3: CASSFGGNEQYF. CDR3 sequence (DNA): TGTGCCAGCAGCTTCGGGGGCAACGAGCAGTACTTC.

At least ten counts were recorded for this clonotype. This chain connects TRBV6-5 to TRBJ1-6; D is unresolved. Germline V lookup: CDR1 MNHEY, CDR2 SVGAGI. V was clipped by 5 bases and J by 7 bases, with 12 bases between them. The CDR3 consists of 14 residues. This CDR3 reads CASSRSRGNSPLHF. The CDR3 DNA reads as TGTGCCAGCAGTCGCTCGCGGGGAAATTCACCCCTCCACTTT.

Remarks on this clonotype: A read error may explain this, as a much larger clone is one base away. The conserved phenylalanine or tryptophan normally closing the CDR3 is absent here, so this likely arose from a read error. CDR3 sequence: CASSPPSSPLHL. The CDR3 DNA follows: TGTGCCAGCAGCCCCCCGAGTTCACCCCTCCACCTT. The rearrangement links TRBV7-2 to TRBJ1-6, with D unresolved. Trimming took 5 bases from V and 9 from J, leaving 8 bases between them. The CDR3 totals 12 residues. Germline V gene sequence: CDR1 SGHTA, CDR2 FQGNSA.

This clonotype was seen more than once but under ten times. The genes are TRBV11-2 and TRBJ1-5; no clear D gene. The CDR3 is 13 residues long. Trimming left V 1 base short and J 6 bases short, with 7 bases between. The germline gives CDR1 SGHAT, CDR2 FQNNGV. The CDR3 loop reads CASSLVLGQPQHF. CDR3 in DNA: TGTGCCAGCAGCTTAGTACTGGGTCAGCCCCAGCATTTT.

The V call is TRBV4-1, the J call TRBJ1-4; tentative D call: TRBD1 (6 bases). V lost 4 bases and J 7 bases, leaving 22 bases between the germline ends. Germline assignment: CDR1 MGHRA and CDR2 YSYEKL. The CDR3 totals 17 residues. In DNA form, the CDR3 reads TGCGCCAGCAGCCTTACCACGGGACACCCAACGGGTGAAAAACTGTTTTTT. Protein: CASSLTTGHPTGEKLFF.

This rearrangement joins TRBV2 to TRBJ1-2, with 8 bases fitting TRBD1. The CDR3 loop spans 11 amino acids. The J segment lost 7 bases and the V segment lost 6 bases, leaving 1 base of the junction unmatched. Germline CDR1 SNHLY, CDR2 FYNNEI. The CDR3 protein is CASRQGVGYTF. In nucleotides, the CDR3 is TGTGCCAGCAGACAGGGGGTTGGCTACACCTTC.

Here the CDR3 DNA reads TGCGCCAGCAGACAGGGGGATATATCCGGGGAGCTGTTTTTT. Translation gives CASRQGDISGELFF. The chain carries TRBV5-1 and TRBJ2-2, with 8 positions matching TRBD1. Losses at the gene ends were 5 bases for V and 6 bases for J; bases not matched to a gene: 6. The germline CDR1 and CDR2 sequences are SGHRS and YFSETQ. The CDR3 covers 14 residues.

CDR3 residues: CASSLLPQETQYF. For the CDR3, the DNA is TGTGCCAGCAGCTTATTACCTCAAGAGACCCAGTACTTC. The chain joins TRBV5-4 to TRBJ2-5; D remains unclear. This CDR3 has 13 residues. The V and J ends lost 2 bases and 2 bases respectively, with 7 bases between them. The germline V gene has CDR1 SGHNT and CDR2 YYREEE (reference sequence).